Shown below are 20 T cell receptor beta chains from a single sample sequenced in a study of siplizumab effects on memory and regulatory T cells. Assay used: immunoSEQ multiplex PCR; TCRdb lists only in-frame clones, some missing. The sample consists of some 100,000 clones, roughly 94% of them appearing once. Material for sequencing was non-Treg CD4+ T cells sorted from blood. The receptors were gathered from a human donor in good health.

The rearrangement links TRBV18 to TRBJ2-1; 11 bases map to TRBD2. Germline CDR1 KGHSH, CDR2 LQKENI. CDR3 length: 16 residues. Germline trimming cut 2 bases from V and 7 bases from J; bases unmatched to any gene: 7. The CDR3 region has the DNA TGTGCCAGCTCACCAGTAGCGGGAGGGCCGGGTAATGAGCAGTTCTTC. Its protein is CASSPVAGGPGNEQFF.

The CDR3: CATSRGDGESGDTQYF. CDR3 nucleotide sequence: TGTGCCACCAGCAGAGGGGACGGTGAATCGGGAGATACGCAGTATTTT. V usage is TRBV15 and J usage is TRBJ2-3; D is tentatively TRBD1 or TRBD2 (5 bases each). The CDR3 contains 16 residues. The V and J ends lost 1 base and 5 bases respectively, with 16 bases between them. Germline V gene lookup returns CDR1 LNHNV and CDR2 YYDKDF (reference sequence).

This sequence joins TRBV4-1 and TRBJ2-6; 7 bases align to TRBD1. This CDR3 has 18 amino acids. Germline-derived CDR1 and CDR2 are MGHRA and YSYEKL. J was trimmed by 0 bases and V by 0 bases; bases with no gene match: 5. The CDR3 reads CASSQDGGQVSGANVLTF. The CDR3 nucleotides read TGCGCCAGCAGCCAAGATGGCGGACAGGTCTCTGGGGCCAACGTCCTGACTTTC.

This chain joins TRBV5-6 and TRBJ2-7, with 8 bases that match TRBD1. V trimming: 0 bases; J trimming: 0 bases; junction bases outside the gene matches: 2. The CDR3 extends over 15 amino acids. CDR1 SGHDT and CDR2 YYEEEE come from the germline V gene. CDR3 protein: CASSLGGTGSYEQYF. The CDR3 bases are TGTGCCAGCAGCTTGGGGGGGACAGGCTCCTACGAGCAGTACTTC.

The gene calls are TRBV4-2 and TRBJ1-2; D uncertain. Germline-derived CDR1 and CDR2 are LGHNA and YNFKEQ. This CDR3 has 17 residues. The germline V and J ends were trimmed by 1 base and 1 base, with 16 bases remaining between them. CDR3 in DNA: TGTGCCAGCAGCCAAGTCGGCGGGCGCCAACTTAACTATGGCTACACCTTC. Its protein product is CASSQVGGRQLNYGYTF.

V is TRBV27 and J is TRBJ2-5, with D possibly matching TRBD1 (6 bases). The V end lost 0 bases, the J end lost 3 bases, and 14 bases lay between the germline ends. Germline V gene sequence: CDR1 MNHEY, CDR2 SMNVEV (reference sequence). The CDR3 covers 16 residues. CDR3 coding DNA: TGTGCCAGCAGTTTATCGTCAGGGGTAGGTGAAGAGACCCAGTACTTC. Translated, it gives CASSLSSGVGEETQYF.

The CDR3 nucleotides read TGTGCCAGCAGCGTAGGCGAGGTAGCGGCCCAAGAGACCCAGTACTTC. Translating it yields CASSVGEVAAQETQYF. The chain links TRBV9 to TRBJ2-5, with D maybe TRBD2 (6 bases). Deletions cut 0 bases from V and 1 base from J, with 13 bases between. Germline V gene data show CDR1 as SGDLS and CDR2 as YYNGEE. The CDR3 is 16 amino acids.

This clone was counted between two and nine times. CDR3 DNA: TGTGCCAGCAGTGCGACTTCCTGGGTGGGCTACACCTTC. This gives the protein CASSATSWVGYTF. V and J are TRBV28 and TRBJ1-2; no clear D. The CDR3 is 13 amino acids. CDR1 MDHEN and CDR2 SYDVKM come from the germline V gene. The V and J ends lost 5 bases and 8 bases respectively, with 15 bases between them.

This chain connects TRBV18 to TRBJ2-1, with 15 bases matching TRBD2. CDR3 length: 15 amino acids. Losses at the gene ends were 3 bases for V and 7 bases for J; bases not matched to a gene: 1. Germline V gene lookup returns CDR1 KGHSH and CDR2 LQKENI. The CDR3 region has the DNA TGTGCCAGCTCACCCGGGACTAGCGGGGGGAATGAGCAGTTCTTC. This codes for CASSPGTSGGNEQFF. Looking up the rest from reference TRBV18 and TRBJ2-1 gives the full variable domain: NAGVMQNPRHLVRRRGQEARLRCSPMKGHSHVYWYRQLPEEGLKFMVYLQKENIIDESGMPKERFSAEFPKEGPSILRIQQVVRGDSAAYFCASSPGTSGGNEQFFGPGTRLTVL.

This clone has a single count. This chain connects TRBV5-4 to TRBJ1-5, with a weak D call TRBD1 (5 bases). Germline values: CDR1 SGHNT, CDR2 YYREEE (reference sequence). V shed 2 bases and J shed 7 bases, with 10 bases lying between them. The CDR3 spans 13 residues. The CDR3 sequence: CASSLVGGQPQHF. DNA of the CDR3: TGTGCCAGCAGCTTAGTTGGGGGGCAGCCCCAGCATTTT. Using reference TRBV5-4 and TRBJ1-5 for the parts outside the CDR3, the full variable domain is ETGVTQSPTHLIKTRGQQVTLRCSSQSGHNTVSWYQQALGQGPQFIFQYYREEENGRGNFPPRFSGLQFPNYSSELNVNALELDDSALYLCASSLVGGQPQHFGDGTRLSIL.

The chain joins TRBV6-1 to TRBJ2-1; TRBD1 is a possible D gene (6 bases). CDR1 and CDR2 from the germline V gene are MNHNS and SASEGT. The length of the CDR3 is 13 residues. Trimming pared 1 base from V and 10 bases from J, leaving 11 bases between. CDR3 region: CASSEGTALEQFF. Written as DNA, the CDR3 is TGTGCCAGCAGTGAAGGGACAGCCCTGGAGCAGTTCTTC.

The V call is TRBV28, the J call TRBJ2-5; D is tentatively TRBD1 or TRBD2 (6 bases each). This CDR3 spans 17 amino acids. Deletions cut 5 bases from V and 2 bases from J, with 21 bases between. The germline CDR1 and CDR2 sequences are MDHEN and SYDVKM. CDR3 residues: CASSGGTRTDHQETQYF. For the CDR3, the DNA is TGTGCCAGCAGTGGCGGGACGAGGACAGACCATCAAGAGACCCAGTACTTC.

This rearrangement joins TRBV30 to TRBJ1-1; the D is unclear. Germline assignment: CDR1 GTSNPN and CDR2 SVGIG (reference sequence). Trimming cost V 3 bases and J 0 bases, with 8 bases left between them. The CDR3 runs to 13 residues. CDR3 protein: CAWSLTVNTEAFF. CDR3 nucleotide sequence: TGTGCCTGGAGCCTAACAGTGAACACTGAAGCTTTCTTT.

The CDR3 DNA reads TGCGCCAGCAGCTTGGCCGTTTCAGCTTCGGATACGCAGTATTTT. It is translated as CASSLAVSASDTQYF. The chain recombines TRBV5-1 with TRBJ2-3; D not certain. Germline values: CDR1 SGHRS, CDR2 YFSETQ. V was pared by 0 bases and J by 6 bases, with 14 bases between. This CDR3 has 15 amino acids.

The gene calls are TRBV5-1 and TRBJ2-6, with D perhaps TRBD2 (6 bases). Trimming left V 0 bases short and J 0 bases short, with 7 bases between. Germline CDR1 reads SGHRS; CDR2 reads YFSETQ. The CDR3 totals 16 residues. The CDR3 spells CASSLAGSSGANVLTF. DNA of the CDR3: TGCGCCAGCAGCTTGGCCGGGAGCTCTGGGGCCAACGTCCTGACTTTC. The variable domain in full, completed from reference TRBV5-1 and TRBJ2-6, reads KAGVTQTPRYLIKTRGQQVTLSCSPISGHRSVSWYQQTPGQGLQFLFEYFSETQRNKGNFPGRFSGRQFSNSRSEMNVSTLELGDSALYLCASSLAGSSGANVLTFGAGSRLTVL.

The chain combines TRBV7-8 with TRBJ2-5; D perhaps matches TRBD2 (5 bases). TRBJ2-7 matches the DNA end more closely, so the J call is doubtful. CDR3 length equals 16 residues. CDR1 SGHVS and CDR2 FQNEAQ come from the germline V gene. The CDR3 DNA reads TGTGCCAGCAGACGTCCCCGAGAGGGCCAACCCTACGAGCAGTACTTC. It yields the protein CASRRPREGQPYEQYF.

The rearrangement uses TRBV30 and TRBJ2-5; D possibly corresponds to TRBD2 (6 bases). The germline gives CDR1 GTSNPN, CDR2 SVGIG (reference sequence). Trimming removed 0 bases from V and 0 bases from J, with 11 bases in between. The CDR3 runs to 15 residues. The CDR3 region is CAWSVAEGYQETQYF. CDR3 DNA: TGTGCCTGGAGTGTAGCGGAGGGGTACCAAGAGACCCAGTACTTC.

The chain has TRBV6-1 and TRBJ1-1; D call uncertain. V was cut by 10 bases and J by 0 bases, with 15 bases left in between. CDR3 length: 14 amino acids. CDR1 is MNHNS, CDR2 SASEGT, per germline. In nucleotides, the CDR3 is TGTGCCACTAGGTCCGGGCCGTTGAACACTGAAGCTTTCTTT. This translates into CATRSGPLNTEAFF.

This clone occurred a few times. The chain couples TRBV7-2 to TRBJ1-1; TRBD1 agrees at 7 bases. The trim removed 1 base at V and 3 bases at J, leaving 8 bases unmatched. Germline V gene data show CDR1 as SGHTA and CDR2 as FQGNSA. The CDR3 contains 16 residues. This chain's CDR3 is CASSLGYPGGDTEAFF. In DNA, the CDR3 is TGTGCCAGCAGCTTAGGGTACCCAGGGGGGGACACTGAAGCTTTCTTT.

This chain links TRBV15 with TRBJ1-5; D may be TRBD1 (6 bases). Trimming removed 0 bases from V and 7 bases from J, with 10 bases in between. This CDR3 is built from 14 residues. Germline V lookup: CDR1 LNHNV, CDR2 YYDKDF (reference sequence). The CDR3 is CATSRERGIQPQHF. The CDR3 nucleotides read TGTGCCACCAGCAGAGAAAGGGGGATCCAGCCCCAGCATTTT.